These T cell receptor beta chains were read from a single sample in a study of early T cells in non-severe SARS-CoV-2 infection. TCRdb called the 5' RACE reads again in MiXCR, with one record for every CDR3 protein. The table has about 59,000 distinct CDR3 sequences, 13% seen once; the top ten hold about a tenth. The sequencing here drew on whole blood, taken at baseline. These receptors were collected from an adult who was a healthcare worker with PCR-confirmed SARS-CoV-2 infection or an uninfected control (not recorded which). The CDR3 runs from the conserved cysteine through the conserved F or W. The D gene is left open where the match is weak. Only part of the rows carry a size: once, few, many, or a class if the clone is expanded.

clone_size,v_call,j_call,d_call,cdr3_aa,cdr3_nt
-,TRBV4-1,TRBJ1-4,-,CASSQPGRTEEKLFF,TGCGCCAGCAGCCAGCCGGGCCGAACGGAGGAAAAACTGTTTTTT
few,TRBV20-1,TRBJ1-5,-,CSASRSGGSNQPQHF,TGCAGTGCTAGTAGATCGGGGGGAAGCAATCAGCCCCAGCATTTT
many,TRBV7-2,TRBJ2-3,-,CASSLRTGRADTQYF,TGTGCCAGCAGCTTGAGGACAGGGAGGGCAGATACGCAGTATTTT
few,TRBV18,TRBJ2-7,TRBD2,CASSPGTSGIYEQYF,TGTGCCAGCTCACCCGGGACTAGCGGGATCTACGAGCAGTACTTC
few,TRBV6-5,TRBJ2-1,-,CASSYDPLTHNEQFF,TGTGCCAGCAGTTACGACCCCCTGACACACAATGAGCAGTTCTTC
few,TRBV7-8,TRBJ2-5,-,CASSPLQFVGEETQYF,TGTGCCAGCAGCCCATTGCAATTTGTCGGTGAGGAGACCCAGTACTTC
many,TRBV19,TRBJ2-7,TRBD1,CASSIGTGTYEQYF,TGTGCCAGTAGTATCGGGACAGGAACCTACGAGCAGTACTTC
-,TRBV20-1,TRBJ2-7,TRBD2,CSARGALAGVAYEQYF,TGCAGTGCTAGAGGAGCCCTAGCGGGAGTCGCCTACGAGCAGTACTTC
many,TRBV27,TRBJ1-6,-,CASSPSLRNSPLHF,TGTGCCAGCAGTCCCAGTCTCCGCAATTCACCCCTCCACTTT
-,TRBV7-2,TRBJ2-7,TRBD2,CASTLGDYSSYEQYF,TGTGCCAGCACCCTAGGGGACTACAGCTCCTACGAGCAGTACTTC
many,TRBV29-1,TRBJ2-3,TRBD2,CSVDLAGITDTQYF,TGCAGCGTGGACCTAGCGGGCATCACAGATACGCAGTATTTT
-,TRBV21-1,TRBJ2-4,-,CASSKRGQGGGKNIQYF,TGTGCCAGCAGCAAACGGGGACAGGGGGGCGGCAAAAACATTCAGTACTTC
few,TRBV6-5,TRBJ2-7,-,CASSTGTYEQYF,TGTGCCAGCAGTACAGGTACATACGAGCAGTACTTC
-,TRBV27,TRBJ2-7,TRBD1,CASSLEGQSYEQYF,TGTGCCAGCAGCTTAGAGGGACAGTCCTACGAGCAGTACTTC
-,TRBV18,TRBJ1-2,-,CASSPGLSYGYTF,TGTGCCAGCTCACCCGGACTGAGCTATGGCTACACCTTC
-,TRBV29-1,TRBJ2-7,TRBD1,CSVESGTGGREQYF,TGCAGCGTGGAGTCGGGGACAGGGGGCCGCGAGCAGTACTTC
-,TRBV12-3/TRBV12-4,TRBJ2-2,-,CASSYQERTNTGELFF,TGTGCCAGCAGTTATCAGGAACGGACGAACACCGGGGAGCTGTTTTTT
few,TRBV29-1,TRBJ2-5,-,CSGGGGETQYF,TGCAGCGGAGGGGGGGGAGAGACCCAGTACTTC
-,TRBV7-2,TRBJ2-1,TRBD2,CASSPSWSGSMHEQFF,TGTGCCAGCAGTCCTAGTTGGAGCGGGAGTATGCATGAGCAGTTCTTC
-,TRBV20-1,TRBJ2-3,-,CSAEDGSDTQYF,TGCAGTGCTGAGGATGGGTCAGATACGCAGTATTTT
few,TRBV20-1,TRBJ2-3,TRBD2,CSASLGGTSGVFTDTQYF,TGCAGTGCTAGTCTGGGGGGGACTAGCGGGGTTTTCACAGATACGCAGTATTTT
few,TRBV6-1,TRBJ1-1,-,CATKQGDRNTEAFF,TGTGCCACTAAGCAAGGTGACAGGAACACTGAAGCTTTCTTT
-,TRBV20-1,TRBJ2-7,-,CSARDILEQYF,TGCAGTGCTAGGGATATCTTGGAGCAGTACTTC
-,TRBV25-1,TRBJ2-3,TRBD1,CASSIIPGQGYDTQYF,TGTGCCAGCAGTATAATCCCGGGACAGGGGTACGATACGCAGTATTTT
many,TRBV7-8,TRBJ1-2,TRBD1,CASSLGLGTAYGYTF,TGTGCCAGCAGCTTAGGGCTCGGGACAGCTTATGGCTACACCTTC
-,TRBV7-9,TRBJ2-3,-,CASSPLGGITDTQYF,TGTGCCAGCAGCCCACTTGGTGGAATCACAGATACGCAGTATTTT